These 27 T cell receptor beta chains share one sample of origin, sequenced in a study of T cells after yellow fever vaccination. TCRdb passed the 5' RACE reads through MiXCR, listing each CDR3 protein once. The data show under 600,000 distinct CDR3 sequences, just over 20% seen once. Material: PBMCs, obtained roughly 20 days after the first yellow fever vaccination. All receptors come from a man aged 18 to 29 who received the YFV17D yellow fever vaccine.

The chain links TRBV4-3 to TRBJ2-3; no clear D gene. The CDR3 spans 16 residues. V lost 0 bases to trimming and J lost 0 bases, with 10 bases between them. The germline V gene has CDR1 LGHNA and CDR2 YSLEER. The CDR3 sequence: CASSQDPLSSTDTQYF. DNA for the CDR3: TGCGCCAGCAGCCAAGACCCTCTCTCTAGCACAGATACGCAGTATTTT.

Details on this clonotype: At one end the junction does not follow the germline gene, possibly because of a read error. The chain employs TRBV18 and TRBJ2-5; no reliable D call. Germline V gene data show CDR1 as KGHSH and CDR2 as LQKENI. This CDR3 is 12 amino acids long. The CDR3 region has the DNA TGTGCCAGCTCACCCAACCAGGAGACCCAGTACTTC. Its protein product is CASSPNQETQYF.

This chain links TRBV14 with TRBJ2-1; tentative D call: TRBD1 (5 bases). This CDR3 comprises 16 residues. V was clipped by 4 bases and J by 1 base, with 14 bases between them. Germline-derived CDR1 and CDR2 are SGHDN and FVKESK. The CDR3 DNA reads as TGTGCCAGCAGCCGCCCCAGGGTTGGGTCCTACAATGAGCAGTTCTTC. Its protein is CASSRPRVGSYNEQFF.

The sample holds a few counts of this clonotype. The chain has TRBV6-5 and TRBJ2-2; TRBD2 matches 8 bases. Germline loops: CDR1 MNHEY, CDR2 SVGAGI. The CDR3 is 15 residues long. The trim removed 6 bases at V and 6 bases at J, leaving 9 bases unmatched. The CDR3 DNA is TGTGCCAGCAGCATCCCCGGGGGGGGGGCCGGGGAGCTGTTTTTT. Encoded protein: CASSIPGGGAGELFF.

The V call is TRBV5-1, the J call TRBJ1-5; no definite D call. The CDR3 length is 14 residues. The germline V gene has CDR1 SGHRS and CDR2 YFSETQ. V lost 0 bases and J lost 8, with 12 bases in between. CDR3: CASSLEGEGEPQHF. CDR3 sequence (DNA): TGCGCCAGCAGCTTGGAGGGAGAAGGCGAGCCCCAGCATTTT. Full variable domain (missing parts from reference TRBV5-1 and TRBJ1-5): KAGVTQTPRYLIKTRGQQVTLSCSPISGHRSVSWYQQTPGQGLQFLFEYFSETQRNKGNFPGRFSGRQFSNSRSEMNVSTLELGDSALYLCASSLEGEGEPQHFGDGTRLSIL.

This clonotype has more than one count but fewer than ten. CDR3 sequence: CSVASGIPPETQYF. DNA of the CDR3: TGCAGCGTTGCATCTGGGATCCCGCCAGAGACCCAGTACTTC. The V gene is TRBV29-1, the J gene TRBJ2-5; no reliable D call. Between the trimmed V and J ends, which lost 4 bases and 4 bases, there was a span of 16 bases. CDR3 length: 14 amino acids. Germline V CDR1 and CDR2: SQVTM, ANQGSEA.

The chain links TRBV20-1 to TRBJ2-2, with 7 nucleotides matching TRBD1. Looked up from germline, CDR1 is DFQATT and CDR2 is SNEGSKA (reference sequence). V gave up 5 bases and J gave up 4 bases; unmatched junction bases: 7. This CDR3 has 14 amino acids. The CDR3 bases are TGCAGTGCTTCCAGGACAGGACGCACCGGGGAGCTGTTTTTT. This encodes CSASRTGRTGELFF.

This clonotype was observed a handful of times. This sequence joins TRBV6-1 and TRBJ2-2, with D uncertain. V lost 7 bases to trimming and J lost 0 bases, with 6 bases between them. Per the germline V gene, CDR1 is MNHNS and CDR2 is SASEGT. CDR3 size: 13 residues. The CDR3 DNA reads TGTGCCAGCAAGGCTGCGAACACCGGGGAGCTGTTTTTT. It is translated as CASKAANTGELFF.

The V gene is TRBV5-1, the J gene TRBJ1-1, with 7 bases identical to TRBD1. The CDR3 covers 15 residues. The trim removed 4 bases at V and 3 bases at J, leaving 9 bases unmatched. Germline CDR1 SGHRS, CDR2 YFSETQ. In DNA form, the CDR3 reads TGCGCCAGCAGCGCGGGGGCAGGGGGGGACACTGAAGCTTTCTTT. This sequence encodes CASSAGAGGDTEAFF.

This chain uses TRBV11-2 with TRBJ2-7; D is perhaps TRBD1 or TRBD2 (5 bases each). Germline V gene sequence: CDR1 SGHAT, CDR2 FQNNGV. V shed 5 bases and J shed 0 bases, with 11 bases lying between them. This CDR3 contains 14 residues. The CDR3 here is CASSIGTDSYEQYV. CDR3 nucleotide sequence: TGTGCCAGCAGCATCGGGACGGACTCCTACGAGCAGTACGTC.

The V call is TRBV9, the J call TRBJ2-1; D is perhaps TRBD1 or TRBD2 (5 bases each). Trimming removed 2 bases at V and 0 bases at J, with 9 bases between. The germline gives CDR1 SGDLS, CDR2 YYNGEE. The CDR3 is 15 residues long. The CDR3 loop is CASSVRGLSYNEQFF. The CDR3 DNA follows: TGTGCCAGCAGCGTGAGGGGTCTCTCCTACAATGAGCAGTTCTTC. The full variable domain, in which reference TRBV9 and TRBJ2-1 provide the parts outside the CDR3, is DSGVTQTPKHLITATGQRVTLRCSPRSGDLSVYWYQQSLDQGLQFLIQYYNGEERAKGNILERFSAQQFPDLHSELNLSSLELGDSALYFCASSVRGLSYNEQFFGPGTRLTVL.

This clonotype was recorded only once. V gene TRBV28 combines with J gene TRBJ1-2; D gene uncertain. V gave up 3 bases and J gave up 7 bases, with 9 bases separating them. In germline, CDR1 is MDHEN, CDR2 SYDVKM. The CDR3 totals 12 residues. CDR3 coding DNA: TGTGCCAGCAGTTTTGATACTCGTGGCTACACCTTC. Amino acids: CASSFDTRGYTF.

This chain joins TRBV7-2 and TRBJ1-5; no clear D gene. The CDR3 totals 15 residues. Per the germline V gene, CDR1 is SGHTA and CDR2 is FQGNSA. V was cut by 3 bases and J by 6 bases, with 15 bases left in between. The CDR3 DNA follows: TGTGCCAGCAGCTTCGGCCCGGGGAACGGTCAGCCCCAGCATTTT. Its translation is CASSFGPGNGQPQHF.

The rearrangement links TRBV5-4 to TRBJ2-6; D call uncertain. The germline V and J ends were trimmed by 5 bases and 0 bases, with 9 bases remaining between them. Germline CDR1 SGHNT, CDR2 YYREEE (reference sequence). CDR3 length: 15 amino acids. The CDR3, as DNA: TGTGCCAGCAGGCTGCAGAACTCTGGGGCCAACGTCCTGACTTTC. As protein: CASRLQNSGANVLTF.

This clonotype was observed many times. The chain recombines TRBV6-4 with TRBJ2-3; 11 bases are a match to TRBD2. V lost 2 bases to trimming and J lost 0 bases; unmatched junction nucleotides: 1. Germline CDR1 reads MRHNA; CDR2 reads SNTAGT. The CDR3 totals 16 residues. The DNA for the CDR3 is TGTGCCAGCAGTGACCTAGCGGGGGGTAGCACAGATACGCAGTATTTT. As protein: CASSDLAGGSTDTQYF.

This clonotype was counted between two and nine times. The chain uses TRBV29-1 and TRBJ2-3; 7 nucleotides agree with TRBD1. Germline CDR1 SQVTM, CDR2 ANQGSEA. This CDR3 has 13 residues. The V gene end was trimmed by 6 bases and the J gene end by 1 base; junction bases not matched to a gene: 4. The CDR3 loop is CSVRQGGTDTQYF. The CDR3 region has the DNA TGCAGCGTACGACAGGGTGGCACAGATACGCAGTATTTT.

V gene TRBV9 combines with J gene TRBJ1-5, with 10 positions matching TRBD1. Germline V gene data show CDR1 as SGDLS and CDR2 as YYNGEE. Trimming removed 3 bases from V and 0 bases from J; junction bases left unmatched: 6. CDR3 length equals 17 residues. The CDR3 is CASSAGTGDFSNQPQHF. The CDR3, as DNA: TGTGCCAGCAGCGCCGGGACAGGGGATTTTAGCAATCAGCCCCAGCATTTT. Combining the CDR3 with reference TRBV9 and TRBJ1-5 gives the whole variable domain DSGVTQTPKHLITATGQRVTLRCSPRSGDLSVYWYQQSLDQGLQFLIQYYNGEERAKGNILERFSAQQFPDLHSELNLSSLELGDSALYFCASSAGTGDFSNQPQHFGDGTRLSIL.

The J gene is TRBJ2-1, the V gene TRBV7-3; weak D call: TRBD2 (6 bases). Trimming took 5 bases from V and 8 from J, leaving 28 bases between them. CDR1 and CDR2 from the germline V gene are SGHTA and FQGTGA. The CDR3 sequence is 18 residues long. This CDR3 reads CASSPRGFGGAQAHEQFF. The CDR3 DNA sequence: TGTGCCAGCAGCCCCCGAGGGTTTGGCGGGGCTCAAGCCCATGAGCAGTTCTTC.

This clonotype was recorded a few times. The chain uses TRBV28 and TRBJ2-6, with TRBD2 as a possible D gene (5 bases). V lost 6 bases, J lost 1 base, and 16 bases lay in between. The germline V gene encodes CDR1 MDHEN and CDR2 SYDVKM. CDR3 length: 17 amino acids. This CDR3 is CASSPPAGLSGANVLTF. CDR3 DNA sequence: TGTGCCAGCAGCCCACCCGCGGGTCTATCTGGGGCCAACGTCCTGACTTTC.

This clonotype was found a few times. The chain links TRBV5-1 to TRBJ2-7; D is ambiguous. The germline CDR1 and CDR2 sequences are SGHRS and YFSETQ. V was clipped by 1 base and J by 3 bases, with 8 bases between them. This CDR3 is 13 amino acids long. The CDR3 DNA reads TGCGCCAGCAGCTTGTCCCCAGGCTACGAGCAGTACTTC. Its translation is CASSLSPGYEQYF. Filled out from reference TRBV5-1 and TRBJ2-7, the complete variable domain reads KAGVTQTPRYLIKTRGQQVTLSCSPISGHRSVSWYQQTPGQGLQFLFEYFSETQRNKGNFPGRFSGRQFSNSRSEMNVSTLELGDSALYLCASSLSPGYEQYFGPGTRLTVT.

V and J are TRBV25-1 and TRBJ2-7; the D is unclear. The CDR3 spans 9 residues. The V end lost 8 bases, the J end lost 7 bases, and 6 bases lay between the germline ends. Germline loops: CDR1 MGHDK, CDR2 SYGVNS. The CDR3 coding sequence is TGTGCCAGCCGACCGGAGCAGTACGTC. Residues: CASRPEQYV.

V and J are TRBV7-3 and TRBJ2-2; D may be TRBD1 (6 bases). Trimming took 2 bases from V and 3 from J, leaving 19 bases between them. Germline CDR1 and CDR2: SGHTA and FQGTGA. The CDR3 loop spans 18 amino acids. CDR3 region: CASSLRMSQKGDTGELFF. DNA of the CDR3: TGTGCCAGCAGCTTACGAATGAGCCAGAAGGGGGACACCGGGGAGCTGTTTTTT.

V gene TRBV12-3 or TRBV12-4 combines with J gene TRBJ2-5; TRBD2 matches 9 bases. Losses at the gene ends were 3 bases for V and 6 bases for J; bases not matched to a gene: 8. The CDR3 runs to 15 residues. As DNA, the CDR3 is TGTGCCAGCAGTTTCGGCGGGGGGGCCATGAAGACCCAGTACTTC. This codes for CASSFGGGAMKTQYF.

The V call is TRBV7-2, the J call TRBJ1-2; D unclear. CDR1 SGHTA and CDR2 FQGNSA come from the germline V gene. Between the trimmed V and J ends, which lost 5 bases and 8 bases, there was a span of 21 bases. CDR3 size: 15 residues. The CDR3 region is CASSLRERHPRGYTF. The CDR3 nucleotides read TGTGCCAGCAGCCTACGGGAAAGACACCCGAGGGGCTACACCTTC.

The chain employs TRBV13 and TRBJ2-1; no firm D call. CDR3 length: 11 amino acids. Trimming stripped 6 bases from V and 6 bases from J, with 6 bases between. Germline V gene lookup returns CDR1 PRHDT and CDR2 FYEKMQ (reference sequence). The CDR3 DNA sequence: TGTGCCAGCAGATGGGGCAATGAGCAGTTCTTC. Encoded protein: CASRWGNEQFF.

J is TRBJ2-1 and V is TRBV29-1, with unresolved D. The CDR3 contains 13 residues. V lost 2 bases and J 3 bases, leaving 8 bases between the germline ends. Per germline, CDR1 SQVTM and CDR2 ANQGSEA. The DNA of the CDR3 is TGCAGCGTTGAATGGTGGGACTACAATGAGCAGTTCTTC. Protein: CSVEWWDYNEQFF.

The chain links TRBV9 to TRBJ2-7; weak D call: TRBD2 (7 bases). In germline, CDR1 is SGDLS, CDR2 YYNGEE. V was clipped by 2 bases and J by 4 bases, with 19 bases between them. This CDR3 has 16 residues. This chain's CDR3 is CASSVWAGAAVYEQYF. The CDR3 DNA follows: TGTGCCAGCAGCGTCTGGGCGGGGGCCGCCGTGTACGAGCAGTACTTC.